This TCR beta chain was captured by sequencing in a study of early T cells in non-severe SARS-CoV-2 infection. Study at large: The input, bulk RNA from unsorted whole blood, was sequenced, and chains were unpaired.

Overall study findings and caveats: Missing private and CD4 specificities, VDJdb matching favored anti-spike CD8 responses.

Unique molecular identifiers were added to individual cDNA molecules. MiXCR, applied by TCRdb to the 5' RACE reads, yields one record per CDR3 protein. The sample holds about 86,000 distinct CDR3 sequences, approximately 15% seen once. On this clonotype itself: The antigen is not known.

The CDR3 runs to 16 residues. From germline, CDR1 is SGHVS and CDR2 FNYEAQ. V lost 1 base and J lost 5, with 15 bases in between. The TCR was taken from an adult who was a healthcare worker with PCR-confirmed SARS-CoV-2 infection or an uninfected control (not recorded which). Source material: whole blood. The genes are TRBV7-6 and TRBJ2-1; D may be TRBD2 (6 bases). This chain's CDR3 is CASSLGGTGEHNEQFF. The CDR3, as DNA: TGTGCCAGCAGCTTAGGTGGGACGGGAGAGCACAATGAGCAGTTCTTC.